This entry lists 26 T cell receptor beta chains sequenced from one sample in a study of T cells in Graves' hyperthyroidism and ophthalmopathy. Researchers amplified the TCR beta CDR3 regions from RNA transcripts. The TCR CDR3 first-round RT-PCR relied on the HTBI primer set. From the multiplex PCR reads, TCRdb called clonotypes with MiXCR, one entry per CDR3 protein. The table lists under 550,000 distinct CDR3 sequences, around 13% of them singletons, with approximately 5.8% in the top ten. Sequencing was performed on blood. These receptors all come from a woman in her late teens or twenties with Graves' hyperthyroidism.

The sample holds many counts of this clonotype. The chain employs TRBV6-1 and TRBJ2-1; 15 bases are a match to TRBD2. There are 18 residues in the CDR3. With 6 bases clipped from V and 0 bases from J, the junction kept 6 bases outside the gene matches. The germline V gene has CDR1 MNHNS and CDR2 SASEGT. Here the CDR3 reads CASRTGLAGGSSYNEQFF. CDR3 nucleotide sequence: TGTGCCAGCAGGACGGGACTAGCGGGAGGAAGCTCCTACAATGAGCAGTTCTTC.

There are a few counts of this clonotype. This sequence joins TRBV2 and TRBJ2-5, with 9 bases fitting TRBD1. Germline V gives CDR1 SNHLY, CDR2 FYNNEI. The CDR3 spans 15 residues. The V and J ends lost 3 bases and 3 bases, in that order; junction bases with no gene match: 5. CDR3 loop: CASSEDRGPKETQYF. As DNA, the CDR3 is TGTGCCAGCAGTGAGGACAGGGGACCAAAAGAGACCCAGTACTTC.

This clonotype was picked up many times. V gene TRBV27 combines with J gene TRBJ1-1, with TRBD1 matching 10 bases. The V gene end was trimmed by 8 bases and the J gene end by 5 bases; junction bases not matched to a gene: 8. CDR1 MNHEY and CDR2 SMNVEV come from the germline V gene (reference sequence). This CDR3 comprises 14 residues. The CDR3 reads CASGPLDRGTEAFF. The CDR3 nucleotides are TGTGCCAGCGGGCCCTTGGACAGGGGGACTGAAGCTTTCTTT.

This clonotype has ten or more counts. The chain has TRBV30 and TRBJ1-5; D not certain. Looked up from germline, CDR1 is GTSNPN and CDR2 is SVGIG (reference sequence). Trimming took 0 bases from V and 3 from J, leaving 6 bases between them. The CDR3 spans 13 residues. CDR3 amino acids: CAWSVDLNQPQHF. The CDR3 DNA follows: TGTGCCTGGAGTGTCGACCTCAATCAGCCCCAGCATTTT.

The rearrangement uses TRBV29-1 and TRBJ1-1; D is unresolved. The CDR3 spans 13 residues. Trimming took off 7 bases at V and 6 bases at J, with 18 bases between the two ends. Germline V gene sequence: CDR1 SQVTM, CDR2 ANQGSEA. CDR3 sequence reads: CSAAVPAEAEAFF. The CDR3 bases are TGCAGCGCGGCGGTCCCGGCTGAGGCTGAAGCTTTCTTT.

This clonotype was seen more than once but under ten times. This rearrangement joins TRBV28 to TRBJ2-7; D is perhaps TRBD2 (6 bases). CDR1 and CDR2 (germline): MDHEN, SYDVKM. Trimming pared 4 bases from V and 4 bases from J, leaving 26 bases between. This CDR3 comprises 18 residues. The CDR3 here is CASSSNRIYRDFGYEQYF. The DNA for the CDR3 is TGTGCCAGCAGTTCGAATCGGATTTACCGGGACTTTGGTTACGAGCAGTACTTC. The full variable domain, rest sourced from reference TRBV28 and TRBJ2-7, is DVKVTQSSRYLVKRTGEKVFLECVQDMDHENMFWYRQDPGLGLRLIYFSYDVKMKEKGDIPEGYSVSREKKERFSLILESASTNQTSMYLCASSSNRIYRDFGYEQYFGPGTRLTVT.

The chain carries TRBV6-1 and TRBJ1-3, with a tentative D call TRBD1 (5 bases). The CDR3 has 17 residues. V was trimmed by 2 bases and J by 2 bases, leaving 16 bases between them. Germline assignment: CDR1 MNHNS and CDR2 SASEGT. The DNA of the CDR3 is TGTGCCAGCAGTGAATCTCGGGACCCGGGCGCTGGAAACACCATATATTTT. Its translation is CASSESRDPGAGNTIYF.

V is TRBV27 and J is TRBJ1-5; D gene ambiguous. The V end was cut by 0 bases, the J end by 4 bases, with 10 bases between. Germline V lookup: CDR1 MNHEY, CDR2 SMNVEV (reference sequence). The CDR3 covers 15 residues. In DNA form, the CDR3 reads TGTGCCAGCAGTTTATCGAGCACGGGAAATCAGCCCCAGCATTTT. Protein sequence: CASSLSSTGNQPQHF.

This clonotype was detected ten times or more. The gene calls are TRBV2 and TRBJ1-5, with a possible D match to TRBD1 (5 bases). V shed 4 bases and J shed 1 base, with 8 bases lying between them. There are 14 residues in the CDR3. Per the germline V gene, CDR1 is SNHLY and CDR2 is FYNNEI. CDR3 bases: TGTGCCAGCAGTGGGGGGGGAAGCAATCAGCCCCAGCATTTT. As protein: CASSGGGSNQPQHF.

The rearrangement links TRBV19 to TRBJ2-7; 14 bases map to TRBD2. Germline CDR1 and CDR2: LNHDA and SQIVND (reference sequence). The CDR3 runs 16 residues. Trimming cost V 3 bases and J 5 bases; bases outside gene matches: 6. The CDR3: CASSIPGLAGDHEQYF. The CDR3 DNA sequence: TGTGCCAGTAGTATTCCGGGACTAGCGGGAGATCACGAGCAGTACTTC.

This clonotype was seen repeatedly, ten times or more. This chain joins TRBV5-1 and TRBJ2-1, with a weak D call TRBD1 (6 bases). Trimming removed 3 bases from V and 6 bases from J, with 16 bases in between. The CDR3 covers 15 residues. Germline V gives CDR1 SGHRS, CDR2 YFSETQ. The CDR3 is CASSSTPGHLNEQFF. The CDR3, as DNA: TGCGCCAGCAGCTCGACCCCGGGACATCTCAATGAGCAGTTCTTC.

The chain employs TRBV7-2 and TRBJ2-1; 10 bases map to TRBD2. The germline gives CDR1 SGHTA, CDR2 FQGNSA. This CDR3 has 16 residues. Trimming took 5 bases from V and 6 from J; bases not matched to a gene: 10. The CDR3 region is CASSNPGLAIRNEQFF. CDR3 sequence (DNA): TGTGCCAGCAGCAATCCGGGACTAGCGATTCGCAATGAGCAGTTCTTC.

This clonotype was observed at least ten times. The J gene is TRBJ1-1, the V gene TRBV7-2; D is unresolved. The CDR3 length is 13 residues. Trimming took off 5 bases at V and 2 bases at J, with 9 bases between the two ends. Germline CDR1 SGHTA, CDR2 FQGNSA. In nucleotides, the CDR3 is TGTGCCAGCAGCCCGATGTTTAACACTGAAGCTTTCTTT. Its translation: CASSPMFNTEAFF.

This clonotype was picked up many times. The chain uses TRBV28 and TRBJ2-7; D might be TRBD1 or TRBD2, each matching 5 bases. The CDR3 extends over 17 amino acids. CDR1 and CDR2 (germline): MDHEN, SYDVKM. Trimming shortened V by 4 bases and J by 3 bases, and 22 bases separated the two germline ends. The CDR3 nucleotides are TGTGCCAGCAGTTCTCCCACGGTGAGGGGCCACTACTACGAGCAGTACTTC. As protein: CASSSPTVRGHYYEQYF.

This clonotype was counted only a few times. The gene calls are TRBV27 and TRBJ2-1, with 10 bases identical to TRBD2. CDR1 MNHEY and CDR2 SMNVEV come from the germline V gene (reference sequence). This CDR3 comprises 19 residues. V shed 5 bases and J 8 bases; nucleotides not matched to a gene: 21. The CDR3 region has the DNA TGTGCCAGCAGTACACGGACTAGCGGAGACTACAGGGAGTGGGATGAGCAGTTCTTC. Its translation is CASSTRTSGDYREWDEQFF.

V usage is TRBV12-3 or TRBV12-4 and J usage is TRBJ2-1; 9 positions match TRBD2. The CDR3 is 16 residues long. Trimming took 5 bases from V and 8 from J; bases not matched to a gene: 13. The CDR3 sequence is CASSPTRTSETDEQFF. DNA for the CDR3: TGTGCCAGCAGTCCCACTCGGACTAGCGAGACCGATGAGCAGTTCTTC.

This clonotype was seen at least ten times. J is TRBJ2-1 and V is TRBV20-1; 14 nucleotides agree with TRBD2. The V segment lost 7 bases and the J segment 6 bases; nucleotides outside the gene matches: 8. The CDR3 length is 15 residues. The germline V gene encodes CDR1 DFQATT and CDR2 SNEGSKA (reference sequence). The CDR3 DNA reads TGCAGTGTGGGGACTAGCGGGAGAGGTATCAATGAGCAGTTCTTC. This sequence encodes CSVGTSGRGINEQFF.

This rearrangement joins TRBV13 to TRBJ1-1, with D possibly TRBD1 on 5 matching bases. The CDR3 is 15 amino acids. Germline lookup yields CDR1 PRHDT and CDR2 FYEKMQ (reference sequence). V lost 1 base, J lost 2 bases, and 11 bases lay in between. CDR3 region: CASSLEGIENTEAFF. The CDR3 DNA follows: TGTGCCAGCAGCTTAGAGGGGATAGAAAACACTGAAGCTTTCTTT. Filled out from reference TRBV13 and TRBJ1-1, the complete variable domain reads AAGVIQSPRHLIKEKRETATLKCYPIPRHDTVYWYQQGPGQDPQFLISFYEKMQSDKGSIPDRFSAQQFSDYHSELNMSSLELGDSALYFCASSLEGIENTEAFFGQGTRLTVV.

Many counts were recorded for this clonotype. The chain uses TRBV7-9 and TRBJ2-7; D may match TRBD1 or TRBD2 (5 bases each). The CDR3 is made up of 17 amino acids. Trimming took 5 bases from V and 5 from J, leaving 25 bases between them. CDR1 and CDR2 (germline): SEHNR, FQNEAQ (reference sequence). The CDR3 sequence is CASSINARGRKEDEQYF. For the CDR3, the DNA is TGTGCCAGCAGCATCAACGCCCGGGGACGGAAAGAGGACGAGCAGTACTTC.

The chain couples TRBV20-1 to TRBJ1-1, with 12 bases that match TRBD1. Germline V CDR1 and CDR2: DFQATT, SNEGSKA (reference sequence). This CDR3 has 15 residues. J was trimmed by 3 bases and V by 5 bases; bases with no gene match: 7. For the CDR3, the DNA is TGCAGTGCTCACGGGACAGGGGGCGCGGACACTGAAGCTTTCTTT. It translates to CSAHGTGGADTEAFF.

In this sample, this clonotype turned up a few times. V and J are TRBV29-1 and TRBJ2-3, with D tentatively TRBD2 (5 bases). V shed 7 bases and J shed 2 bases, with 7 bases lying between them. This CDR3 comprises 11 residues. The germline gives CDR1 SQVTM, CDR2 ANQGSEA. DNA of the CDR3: TGCAGCGCAGACTACACAGATACGCAGTATTTT. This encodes CSADYTDTQYF.

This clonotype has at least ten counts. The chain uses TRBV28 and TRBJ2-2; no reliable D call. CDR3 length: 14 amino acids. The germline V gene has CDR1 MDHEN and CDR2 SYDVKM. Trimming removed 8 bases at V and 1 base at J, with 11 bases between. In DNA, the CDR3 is TGTGCCAGCCAGTTTACGGGGAACACCGGGGAGCTGTTTTTT. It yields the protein CASQFTGNTGELFF. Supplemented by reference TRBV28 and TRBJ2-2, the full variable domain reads DVKVTQSSRYLVKRTGEKVFLECVQDMDHENMFWYRQDPGLGLRLIYFSYDVKMKEKGDIPEGYSVSREKKERFSLILESASTNQTSMYLCASQFTGNTGELFFGEGSRLTVL.

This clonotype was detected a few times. The CDR3 here is CASSTTGESPLHF. The CDR3 nucleotides read TGTGCCAGCAGCACGACAGGGGAGTCACCCCTCCACTTT. The chain is built from TRBV9 and TRBJ1-6, with 8 bases that match TRBD1. Germline lookup yields CDR1 SGDLS and CDR2 YYNGEE. The CDR3 length is 13 residues. Germline trimming cut 4 bases from V and 10 bases from J; bases unmatched to any gene: 4.

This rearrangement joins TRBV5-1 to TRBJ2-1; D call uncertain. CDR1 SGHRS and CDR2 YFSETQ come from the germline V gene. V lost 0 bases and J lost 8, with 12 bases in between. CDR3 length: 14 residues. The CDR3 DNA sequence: TGCGCCAGCAGCTTGGCCCTCGGTTCCTATGAGCAGTTCTTC. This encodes CASSLALGSYEQFF.

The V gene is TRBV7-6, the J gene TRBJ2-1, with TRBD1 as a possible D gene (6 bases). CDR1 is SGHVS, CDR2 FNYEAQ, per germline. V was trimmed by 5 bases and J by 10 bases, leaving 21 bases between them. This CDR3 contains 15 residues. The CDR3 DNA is TGTGCCAGCAGCGATGGGACAACCCCATCGTGGGAGCAGTTCTTC. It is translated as CASSDGTTPSWEQFF.

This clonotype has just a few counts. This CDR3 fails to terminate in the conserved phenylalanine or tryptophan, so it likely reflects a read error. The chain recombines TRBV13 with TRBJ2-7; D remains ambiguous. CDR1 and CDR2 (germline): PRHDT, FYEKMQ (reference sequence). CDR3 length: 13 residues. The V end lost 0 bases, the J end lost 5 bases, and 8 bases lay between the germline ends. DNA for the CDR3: TGTGCCAGCAGCTTAGGGGGTCGGAACGAGCAGTACCTC. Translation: CASSLGGRNEQYL.